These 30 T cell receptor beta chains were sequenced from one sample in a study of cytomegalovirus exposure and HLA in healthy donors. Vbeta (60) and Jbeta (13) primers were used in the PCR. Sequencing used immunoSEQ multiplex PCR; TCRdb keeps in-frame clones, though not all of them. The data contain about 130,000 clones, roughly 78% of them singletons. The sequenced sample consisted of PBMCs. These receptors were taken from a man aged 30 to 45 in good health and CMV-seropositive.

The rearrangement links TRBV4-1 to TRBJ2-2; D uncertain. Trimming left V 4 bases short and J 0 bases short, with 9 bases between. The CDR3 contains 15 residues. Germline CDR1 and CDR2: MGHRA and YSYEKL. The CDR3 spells CASSPIVTNTGELFF. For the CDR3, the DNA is TGCGCCAGCAGCCCAATAGTGACGAACACCGGGGAGCTGTTTTTT.

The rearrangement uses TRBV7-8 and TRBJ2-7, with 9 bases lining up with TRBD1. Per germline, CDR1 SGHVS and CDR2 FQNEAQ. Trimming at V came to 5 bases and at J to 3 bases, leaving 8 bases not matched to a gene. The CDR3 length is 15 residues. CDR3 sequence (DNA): TGTGCCAGCAGCCAGGGACAGGGCCCGCTCTACGAGCAGTACTTC. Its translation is CASSQGQGPLYEQYF.

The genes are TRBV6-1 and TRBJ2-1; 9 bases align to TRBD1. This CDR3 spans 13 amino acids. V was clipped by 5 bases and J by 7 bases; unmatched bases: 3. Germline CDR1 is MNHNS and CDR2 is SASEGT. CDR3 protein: CASSFDRGNEQFF. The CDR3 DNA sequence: TGTGCCAGCAGTTTTGACAGGGGGAATGAGCAGTTCTTC.

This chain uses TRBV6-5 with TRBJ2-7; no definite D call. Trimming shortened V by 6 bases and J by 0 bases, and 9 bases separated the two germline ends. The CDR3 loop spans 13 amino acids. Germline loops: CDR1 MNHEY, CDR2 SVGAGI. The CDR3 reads CASSDTPSYEQYF. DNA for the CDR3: TGTGCCAGCAGCGACACCCCCTCCTACGAGCAGTACTTC.

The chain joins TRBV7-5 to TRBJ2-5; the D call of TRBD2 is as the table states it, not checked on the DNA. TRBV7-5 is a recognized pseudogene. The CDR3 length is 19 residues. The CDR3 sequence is CVRSLDTLEARGDQETQYF. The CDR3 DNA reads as TGTGTCAGAAGTCTAGATACCCTCGAGGCGCGGGGCGACCAAGAGACCCAGTACTTC.

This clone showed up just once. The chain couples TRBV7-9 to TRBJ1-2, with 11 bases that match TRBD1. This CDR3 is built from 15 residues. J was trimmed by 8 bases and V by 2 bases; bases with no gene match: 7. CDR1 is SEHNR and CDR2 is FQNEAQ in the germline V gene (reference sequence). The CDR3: CASSLTGQGAEGYTF. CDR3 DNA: TGTGCCAGCAGCTTAACCGGACAGGGGGCTGAGGGCTACACCTTC.

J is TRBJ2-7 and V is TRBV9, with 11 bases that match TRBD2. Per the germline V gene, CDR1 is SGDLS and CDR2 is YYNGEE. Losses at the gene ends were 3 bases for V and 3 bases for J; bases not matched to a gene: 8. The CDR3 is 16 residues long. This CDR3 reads CASSGSSGRPYYEQYF. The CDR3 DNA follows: TGTGCCAGCAGCGGATCTAGCGGGAGGCCCTACTACGAGCAGTACTTC.

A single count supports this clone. The CDR3 is CASSLGAGDYEQYF. Here the CDR3 DNA reads TGTGCCAGCAGTTTGGGGGCAGGGGACTACGAGCAGTACTTC. V gene TRBV27 combines with J gene TRBJ2-7, with a tentative D call TRBD1 (6 bases). V was cut by 3 bases and J by 3 bases, with 12 bases left in between. This CDR3 comprises 14 residues. Germline CDR1 and CDR2: MNHEY and SMNVEV (reference sequence).

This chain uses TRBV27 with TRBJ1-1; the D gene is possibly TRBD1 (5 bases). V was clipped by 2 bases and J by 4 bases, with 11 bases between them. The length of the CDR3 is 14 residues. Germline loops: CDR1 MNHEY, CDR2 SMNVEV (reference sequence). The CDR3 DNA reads TGTGCCAGCAGTTTACGGCCAGGGTCCACTGAAGCTTTCTTT. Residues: CASSLRPGSTEAFF.

Written as DNA, the CDR3 is TGCGCCAGCAGCTTCCGGGACAGGAATGAAAAACTGTTTTTT. Amino acids: CASSFRDRNEKLFF. This chain uses TRBV5-1 with TRBJ1-4, with 8 nucleotides matching TRBD1. This CDR3 spans 14 amino acids. Per the germline V gene, CDR1 is SGHRS and CDR2 is YFSETQ. J lost 5 bases, V lost 2 bases, and 2 bases had no gene match.

The DNA for the CDR3 is TGTGCCTGGAGTGTACGGGGGAGGGCCTACGAGCAGTACTTC. Translating it yields CAWSVRGRAYEQYF. This chain links TRBV30 with TRBJ2-7, with TRBD2 identical over 7 bases. Germline CDR1 and CDR2: GTSNPN and SVGIG (reference sequence). This CDR3 contains 14 residues. V lost 0 bases and J lost 2; bases outside the gene matches: 4.

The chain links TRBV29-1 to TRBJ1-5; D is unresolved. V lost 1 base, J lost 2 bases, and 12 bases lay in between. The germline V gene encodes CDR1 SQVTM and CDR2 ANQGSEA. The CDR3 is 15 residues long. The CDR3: CSVEARGLGNQPQHF. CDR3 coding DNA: TGCAGCGTTGAAGCTCGAGGGTTGGGCAATCAGCCCCAGCATTTT.

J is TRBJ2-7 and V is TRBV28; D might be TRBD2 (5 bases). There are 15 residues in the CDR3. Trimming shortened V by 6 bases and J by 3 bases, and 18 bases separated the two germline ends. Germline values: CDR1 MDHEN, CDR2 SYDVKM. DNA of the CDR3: TGTGCCAGCAGACTTGGCGCGGGCGAAATCTACGAGCAGTACTTC. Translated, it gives CASRLGAGEIYEQYF.

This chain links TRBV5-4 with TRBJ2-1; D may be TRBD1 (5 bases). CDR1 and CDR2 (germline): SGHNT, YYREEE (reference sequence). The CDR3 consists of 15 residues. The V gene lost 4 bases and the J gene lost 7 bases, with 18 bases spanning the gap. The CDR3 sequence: CASSPGWGDGNEQFF. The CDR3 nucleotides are TGTGCCAGCAGCCCCGGTTGGGGCGACGGGAATGAGCAGTTCTTC.

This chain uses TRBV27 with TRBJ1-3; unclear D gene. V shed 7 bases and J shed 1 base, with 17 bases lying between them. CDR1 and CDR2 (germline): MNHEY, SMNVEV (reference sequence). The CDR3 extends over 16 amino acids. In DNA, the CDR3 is TGTGCCAGCATCATCGGACCGGGGAAGTCTGGAAACACCATATATTTT. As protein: CASIIGPGKSGNTIYF.

This chain's CDR3 is CATNSRDTQYF. CDR3 nucleotide sequence: TGTGCCACCAACTCCCGGGATACGCAGTATTTT. V usage is TRBV6-1 and J usage is TRBJ2-3; D is unclear. Germline assignment: CDR1 MNHNS and CDR2 SASEGT. The CDR3 spans 11 residues. Trimming left V 10 bases short and J 6 bases short, with 11 bases between.

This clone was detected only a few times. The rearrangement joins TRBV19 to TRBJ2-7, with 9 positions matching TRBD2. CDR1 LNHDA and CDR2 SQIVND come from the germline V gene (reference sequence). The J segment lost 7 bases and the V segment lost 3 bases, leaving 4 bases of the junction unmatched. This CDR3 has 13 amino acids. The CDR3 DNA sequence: TGTGCCAGTAGTATTGGACTAGCGAGGGAGCAGTACTTC. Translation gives CASSIGLAREQYF. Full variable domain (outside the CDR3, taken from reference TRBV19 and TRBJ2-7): DGGITQSPKYLFRKEGQNVTLSCEQNLNHDAMYWYRQDPGQGLRLIYYSQIVNDFQKGDIAEGYSVSREKKESFPLTVTSAQKNPTAFYLCASSIGLAREQYFGPGTRLTVT.

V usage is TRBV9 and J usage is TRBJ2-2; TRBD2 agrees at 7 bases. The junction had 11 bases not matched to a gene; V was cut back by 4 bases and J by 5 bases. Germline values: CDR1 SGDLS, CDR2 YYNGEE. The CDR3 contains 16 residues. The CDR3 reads CASSLTGGSGTGELFF. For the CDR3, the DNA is TGTGCCAGCAGCCTTACTGGGGGTAGCGGGACCGGGGAGCTGTTTTTT.

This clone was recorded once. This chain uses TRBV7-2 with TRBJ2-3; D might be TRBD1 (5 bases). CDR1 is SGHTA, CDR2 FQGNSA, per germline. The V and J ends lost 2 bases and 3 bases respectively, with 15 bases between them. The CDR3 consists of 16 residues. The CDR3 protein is CASSLPTDSWTDTQYF. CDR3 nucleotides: TGTGCCAGCAGCTTACCCACCGACAGCTGGACAGATACGCAGTATTTT. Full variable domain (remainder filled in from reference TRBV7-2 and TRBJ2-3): GAGVSQSPSNKVTEKGKDVELRCDPISGHTALYWYRQSLGQGLEFLIYFQGNSAPDKSGLPSDRFSAERTGGSVSTLTIQRTQQEDSAVYLCASSLPTDSWTDTQYFGPGTRLTVL.

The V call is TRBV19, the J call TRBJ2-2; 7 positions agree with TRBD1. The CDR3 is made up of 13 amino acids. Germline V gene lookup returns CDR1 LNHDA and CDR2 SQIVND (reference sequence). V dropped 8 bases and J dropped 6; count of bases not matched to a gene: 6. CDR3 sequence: CASSNQGAGELFF. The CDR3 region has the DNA TGTGCCAGTTCCAACCAGGGGGCCGGGGAGCTGTTTTTT.

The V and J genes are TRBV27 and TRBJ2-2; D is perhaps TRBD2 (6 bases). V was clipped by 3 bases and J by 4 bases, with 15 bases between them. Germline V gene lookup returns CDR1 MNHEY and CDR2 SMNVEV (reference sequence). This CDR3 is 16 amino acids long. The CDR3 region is CASSFLGGRGTGELFF. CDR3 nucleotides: TGTGCCAGCAGTTTCCTCGGGGGTCGTGGCACCGGGGAGCTGTTTTTT.

The CDR3 reads CASSVGLAGTEQFF. For the CDR3, the DNA is TGCGCCAGCAGTGTAGGACTAGCGGGAACTGAGCAGTTCTTC. V usage is TRBV10-1 and J usage is TRBJ2-1; 12 nucleotides line up with TRBD2. J was trimmed by 9 bases and V by 4 bases; bases with no gene match: 4. The V gene's germline CDR1 is WNHNN and CDR2 SYGVQD (reference sequence). The CDR3 sequence is 14 residues long.

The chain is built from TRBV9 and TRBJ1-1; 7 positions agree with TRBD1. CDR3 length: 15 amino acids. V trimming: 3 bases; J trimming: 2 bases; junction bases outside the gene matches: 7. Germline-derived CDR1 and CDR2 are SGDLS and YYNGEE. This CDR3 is CASSASGQSNTEAFF. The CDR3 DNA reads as TGTGCCAGCAGCGCGTCGGGACAGTCCAACACTGAAGCTTTCTTT.

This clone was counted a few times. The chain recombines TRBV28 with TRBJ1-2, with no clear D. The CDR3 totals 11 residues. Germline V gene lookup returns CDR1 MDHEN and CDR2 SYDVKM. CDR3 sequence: CGAKTDYGYTF. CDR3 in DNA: TGTGGCGCGAAGACTGACTATGGCTACACCTTC.

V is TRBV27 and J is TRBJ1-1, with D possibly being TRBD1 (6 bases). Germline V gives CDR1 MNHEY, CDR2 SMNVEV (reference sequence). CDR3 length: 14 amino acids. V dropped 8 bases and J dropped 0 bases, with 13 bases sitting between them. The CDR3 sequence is CASQRGGMNTEAFF. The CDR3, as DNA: TGTGCCAGCCAAAGGGGGGGCATGAACACTGAAGCTTTCTTT.

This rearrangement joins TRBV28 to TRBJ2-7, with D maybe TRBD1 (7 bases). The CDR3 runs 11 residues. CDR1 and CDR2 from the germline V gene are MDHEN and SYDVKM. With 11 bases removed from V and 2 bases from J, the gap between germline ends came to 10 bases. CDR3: CAGGTAYEQYF. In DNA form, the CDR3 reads TGTGCCGGAGGGACAGCCTACGAGCAGTACTTC.

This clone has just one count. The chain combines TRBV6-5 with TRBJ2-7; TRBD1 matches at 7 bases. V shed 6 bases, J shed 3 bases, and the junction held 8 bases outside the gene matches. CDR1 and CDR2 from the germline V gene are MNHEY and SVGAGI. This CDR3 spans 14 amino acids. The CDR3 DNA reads TGTGCCAGCAGGAGGGACAGTTTTATCTACGAGCAGTACTTC. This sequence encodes CASRRDSFIYEQYF.

The CDR3 nucleotides are TGTGCCAGCCGGACAGGGCGAGGGACTGAAGCTTTCTTT. Its translation: CASRTGRGTEAFF. V and J are TRBV6-5 and TRBJ1-1, with 8 bases identical to TRBD1. Looked up from germline, CDR1 is MNHEY and CDR2 is SVGAGI. V dropped 8 bases and J dropped 5; count of bases not matched to a gene: 7. The length of the CDR3 is 13 residues.

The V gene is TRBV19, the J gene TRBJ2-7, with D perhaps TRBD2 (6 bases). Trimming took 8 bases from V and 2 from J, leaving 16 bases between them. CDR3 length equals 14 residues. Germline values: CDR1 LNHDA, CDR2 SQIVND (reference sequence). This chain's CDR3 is CASVTTGLPYEQYF. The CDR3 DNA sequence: TGTGCCAGTGTGACCACCGGACTACCCTACGAGCAGTACTTC.

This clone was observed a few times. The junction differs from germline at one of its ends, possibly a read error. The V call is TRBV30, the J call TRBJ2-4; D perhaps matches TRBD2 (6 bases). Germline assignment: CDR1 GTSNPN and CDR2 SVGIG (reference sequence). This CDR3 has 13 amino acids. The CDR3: CSWGSGTDTIQYF. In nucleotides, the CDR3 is TGTTCCTGGGGCAGTGGGACTGACACCATTCAGTACTTC.